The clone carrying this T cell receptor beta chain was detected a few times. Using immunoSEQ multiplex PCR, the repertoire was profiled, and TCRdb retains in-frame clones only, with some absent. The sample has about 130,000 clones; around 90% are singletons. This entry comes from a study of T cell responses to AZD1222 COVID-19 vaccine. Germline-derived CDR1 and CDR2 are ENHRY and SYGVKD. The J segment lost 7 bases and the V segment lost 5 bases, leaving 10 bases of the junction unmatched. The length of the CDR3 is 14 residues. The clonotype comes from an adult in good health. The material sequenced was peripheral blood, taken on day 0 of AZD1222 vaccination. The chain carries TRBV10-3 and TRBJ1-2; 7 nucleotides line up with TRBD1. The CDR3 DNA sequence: TGTGCCATCAGTCAAACAGGGGAGAGGAGTGGCTACACCTTC. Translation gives CAISQTGERSGYTF.